This TCR beta chain was observed in a study of cytomegalovirus exposure and HLA in healthy donors. Study-level results: Being productive about 87% or about 30% of the time was typical of most TCR beta V segments in an earlier analysis. Cytomegalovirus status was reportedly diagnosed by the classifier with high specificity and sensitivity.

With 60 Vbeta and 13 Jbeta primers, the PCR was carried out. Study processing details: Later analysis identified tens of millions of unique TCR beta chains, approximately 11 million shared. The method was immunoSEQ multiplex PCR; TCRdb's version includes in-frame clones alone and lacks a portion of them. V, J and clone size reflect that table, while D and trimming were determined from the DNA. The table includes 200,000 or so clones, about 86% detected once. The CDR3 runs 15 residues. V lost 4 bases, J lost 4 bases, and 9 bases stayed unmatched. CDR1 and CDR2 from the germline V gene are SGDLS and YYNGEE. Regarding this clone: What it binds is unknown.

This TCR was sampled from a woman between 18 and 29 years old in good health and CMV-seropositive. Sequences were obtained from PBMCs. This chain connects TRBV9 to TRBJ1-2; 8 bases line up with TRBD1. The CDR3 nucleotides are TGTGCCAGCAGCCCGACAGGGGAGGATGGCTATGGCTACACCTTC. This sequence encodes CASSPTGEDGYGYTF. The entire variable domain, with the rest obtained from reference TRBV9 and TRBJ1-2, is as follows: DSGVTQTPKHLITATGQRVTLRCSPRSGDLSVYWYQQSLDQGLQFLIQYYNGEERAKGNILERFSAQQFPDLHSELNLSSLELGDSALYFCASSPTGEDGYGYTFGSGTRLTVV.